This T cell receptor (beta chain) originates from a study of T cell responses to AZD1222 COVID-19 vaccine (dated by TCRdb to the early 2020s). Looking at the study overall: TCR sequencing covered approximately 230 trial participants: 200 to 210 given two doses of AZD1222 and 26 given two doses of MenACWY control vaccine. Trial participants were enrolled into age subgroups of 18-55, 56-69 and 70-plus years, which contained 148, 28 and 57 TCR-sequenced participants, respectively.

The time point label for this specimen denotes: about 28 days (+/-7) after the second vaccine dose. AZD1222 recipients whose second dose came at about 4 weeks and those whose second dose came at about 12 weeks were combined into one group, since spike-specific TCR depth and breadth did not differ between the two schedules. The vaccinee samples were drawn from two UK trials, COV001 and COV002, one of which was a single-blind randomized controlled phase 2/3 trial testing AZD1222 (ChAdOx1 nCoV-19) in healthy adults. For TCRbeta chain sequencing, PBMC samples were collected from trial participants at day 0 and at day 28 after the second dose. As to this clone: Its cognate antigen has yet to be identified. No base-level quality is on record; no much larger clone is a single base apart.

General findings and caveats noted by the study authors: Spike-specific TCR breadth and depth rose significantly after two AZD1222 doses compared with day 0 and with MenACWY recipients. The 56-69-year group was small, and its depth increase did not reach significance, likely because of low power. Most participants were white British and females outnumbered males, and the authors suggested that clonal diversity may have been underestimated. Conclusions about previously exposed vaccinees were limited because only six or seven AZD1222 recipients were SARS-CoV-2 seropositive at baseline. CD4 TCRs associated with the vaccine covered the entire spike protein, and the dominant responses were in regions 160-218 and 743-854. Epitopes outside the regions mutated in the B.1.351 and B.1.1.7 variants were reportedly recognized by nearly half of the unique spike-specific TCRs. Because no samples from the day 14 peak response were available, repertoires could be characterized only after the peak T cell response.

Per the germline V gene, SGHRS is the CDR1 and YFSETQ is the CDR2. V loses 4 bases of germline sequence and J loses 9 bases, and the interval between the two ends is 20 bases. From cysteine to phenylalanine, the CDR3 is 15 amino acids long. Solely the CDR3 DNA is kept, with 45 bases framed from the first base. The CDR3 regions of human TCRbeta chains were analyzed by immunosequencing. The paper's data handling went like this. TCRs in the repertoires were matched against a reference library of SARS-CoV-2-specific TCRs that had been generated with the MIRA antigen-specificity platform. Breadth was defined as the fraction of unique TCRs that were SARS-CoV-2-associated, and depth was defined as the fraction of total T cells that were SARS-CoV-2-associated. Using the MIRA data, each spike-specific TCR was mapped to the spike region that the TCR reacts to and placed in a CD4 or CD8 class. Log10-transformed breadth and depth values were compared by one-way ANOVA with Sidak's multiple comparisons tests. Drawn from immuneACCESS, this table holds only the in-frame rearrangements with V and J called that TCRdb kept. Clones are partly lost; checked studies trace under half to an unresolved V gene and leave the rest unexplained. The V and J calls and clone size come from that table; D and trimming were worked out from the DNA. The sample profile shows about 54,000 clones; 80% to 90% of them were found once. Less than 9% of the sample belongs to the ten largest clones.

The sequence links TRBV5-1 to TRBJ1-5; there is no confident call for the D gene. The TCR originated in an adult who received the AZD1222 COVID-19 vaccine. The input for sequencing was peripheral blood, taken 28 days after the second AZD1222 dose. The DNA sequence reads TGCGCCAGCAGCCTGGGCCCGCCGGAGGGTTGGCCCCAGCATTTT. Its product reads: CASSLGPPEGWPQHF.